The 32 T cell receptor beta chains below were found in one sample sequenced in a study of CD8 T cells in ankylosing spondylitis. TCRdb re-analysed the 5' RACE reads in MiXCR, keeping a single row per CDR3 protein. The sample holds 250,000 to 300,000 distinct CDR3 sequences, 20% seen once. What was sequenced was blood, either unsorted or a sorted T cell fraction (not recorded which). The receptors were gathered from a male donor with ankylosing spondylitis or in good health (not recorded which).

The rearrangement links TRBV20-1 to TRBJ2-2, with unresolved D. This CDR3 is built from 13 residues. The germline V gene encodes CDR1 DFQATT and CDR2 SNEGSKA (reference sequence). V was shortened by 6 bases and J by 3 bases, with 11 bases between the two germline ends. In DNA form, the CDR3 reads TGCAGTGCCTACCGGGCCGACACCGGGGAGCTGTTTTTT. Translating gives CSAYRADTGELFF.

CDR3 in DNA: TGCAGTGCTAATGTTGGGGGGACGGTCTACAATGAGCAGTTCTTC. Translating gives CSANVGGTVYNEQFF. The V gene is TRBV20-1, the J gene TRBJ2-1, with TRBD2 as a possible D gene (6 bases). This CDR3 is 15 amino acids long. The V end lost 4 bases, the J end lost 3 bases, and 16 bases lay between the germline ends. Germline CDR1 is DFQATT and CDR2 is SNEGSKA (reference sequence).

V and J are TRBV5-1 and TRBJ2-1; possible D gene TRBD1, 7 bases. V lost 0 bases to trimming and J lost 7 bases, with 17 bases between them. The CDR3 totals 16 residues. Germline-derived CDR1 and CDR2 are SGHRS and YFSETQ. CDR3 residues: CASSLETGLAGNEQFF. The CDR3 coding sequence is TGCGCCAGCAGCTTGGAGACAGGGCTGGCGGGGAATGAGCAGTTCTTC.

The chain has TRBV21-1 and TRBJ2-2; whether TRBD2, the table's D call, matches the DNA was not checked. TRBV21-1 is recorded as a pseudogene. CDR3 size: 16 residues. The CDR3 sequence is CASSIPGLAGHGELFF. DNA for the CDR3: TGTGCCAGCAGCATACCGGGACTAGCGGGACACGGGGAGCTGTTTTTT.

This clonotype occurred a few times. The chain combines TRBV7-8 with TRBJ2-5; D may be TRBD1 (6 bases). Germline values: CDR1 SGHVS, CDR2 FQNEAQ. The CDR3 covers 13 residues. Trimming removed 1 base from V and 5 bases from J, with 8 bases in between. The CDR3 nucleotides are TGTGCCAGCAGCTTAGTGGGGGCGGAGACCCAGTACTTC. This codes for CASSLVGAETQYF.

A few counts support this clonotype. The J gene is TRBJ2-7, the V gene TRBV12-3 or TRBV12-4, with TRBD2 matching over 8 bases. Trimming took 6 bases from V and 0 from J; bases not matched to a gene: 7. The CDR3 runs 15 residues. The DNA for the CDR3 is TGTGCCAGCAGCCTGACGGGGGGGAGCTCCTACGAGCAGTACGTC. This codes for CASSLTGGSSYEQYV.

This clonotype was seen a few times. This chain connects TRBV27 to TRBJ1-2; D possibly corresponds to TRBD1 (5 bases). The ends were cut back, 8 bases at V and 4 bases at J, with 17 bases in the middle. The germline CDR1 and CDR2 sequences are MNHEY and SMNVEV (reference sequence). The CDR3 is made up of 14 amino acids. The CDR3 DNA follows: TGTGCCAGCTCGATCCGAGGGGAAGGCTATGGCTACACCTTC. Amino acids: CASSIRGEGYGYTF.

This chain joins TRBV29-1 and TRBJ1-1; D is unclear. The CDR3 runs 15 residues. Germline loops: CDR1 SQVTM, CDR2 ANQGSEA. The V end was cut by 6 bases, the J end by 0 bases, with 17 bases between. The CDR3 sequence is CSVPKSVSVNTEAFF. The CDR3 nucleotides are TGCAGCGTCCCAAAATCGGTCAGCGTGAACACTGAAGCTTTCTTT.

This clonotype has a handful of counts. The chain recombines TRBV10-3 with TRBJ2-3; D may correspond to TRBD1 or TRBD2 (6 bases each). Trimming took 6 bases from V and 2 from J, leaving 12 bases between them. The length of the CDR3 is 14 residues. Germline assignment: CDR1 ENHRY and CDR2 SYGVKD. CDR3 nucleotides: TGTGCCATCAGAGGGGGGAGTAACACAGATACGCAGTATTTT. This gives the protein CAIRGGSNTDTQYF.

The table lists this clonotype with a few counts. The chain carries TRBV5-6 and TRBJ2-5, with D maybe TRBD2 (6 bases). Trimming shortened V by 4 bases and J by 7 bases, and 17 bases separated the two germline ends. The CDR3 has 14 residues. Germline CDR1 and CDR2: SGHDT and YYEEEE. DNA for the CDR3: TGTGCCAGCAGCCTTCCTAGCGCCCAGGGGACCCAGTACTTC. Amino acid sequence: CASSLPSAQGTQYF.

The chain combines TRBV20-1 with TRBJ1-2; tentative D call: TRBD1 (5 bases). Looked up from germline, CDR1 is DFQATT and CDR2 is SNEGSKA (reference sequence). V lost 1 base and J 6 bases, leaving 12 bases between the germline ends. The CDR3 extends over 13 amino acids. CDR3 nucleotides: TGCAGTGCTAGAGGCCAGGGTGCGGATGGCTACACCTTC. Residues: CSARGQGADGYTF.

V is TRBV10-3 and J is TRBJ2-1; 7 bases fit TRBD2. Germline-derived CDR1 and CDR2 are ENHRY and SYGVKD. The CDR3 has 19 amino acids. The trim removed 0 bases at V and 5 bases at J, leaving 16 bases unmatched. The CDR3 sequence is CAISESVYGASGSDNEQFF. The CDR3 region has the DNA TGTGCCATCAGTGAGTCAGTTTATGGGGCTAGCGGCAGCGACAATGAGCAGTTCTTC.

This clonotype was observed a handful of times. CDR3 protein: CASNPGGTDTQYF. Here the CDR3 DNA reads TGTGCCAGCAACCCAGGGGGCACAGATACGCAGTATTTT. V is TRBV12-3 or TRBV12-4 and J is TRBJ2-3; D possibly corresponds to TRBD1 (6 bases). V was trimmed by 7 bases and J by 1 base, leaving 9 bases between them. The CDR3 has 13 residues.

The sample holds many counts of this clonotype. The rearrangement joins TRBV10-3 to TRBJ2-5, with a weak D call TRBD2 (5 bases). Per germline, CDR1 ENHRY and CDR2 SYGVKD. The CDR3 runs to 15 residues. V was pared by 2 bases and J by 2 bases, with 12 bases between. The chain's CDR3 is CAISEAIPGQETQYF. CDR3 in DNA: TGTGCCATCAGTGAGGCTATCCCGGGGCAAGAGACCCAGTACTTC.

There are many counts of this clonotype. The chain combines TRBV12-3 or TRBV12-4 with TRBJ2-1; D tentatively reads TRBD1 or TRBD2 (7 bases each). The CDR3 runs to 13 residues. Deletions cut 6 bases from V and 10 bases from J, with 16 bases between. The CDR3: CASRGGTAYEQFF. The CDR3 bases are TGTGCCAGCAGGGGAGGGACAGCCTACGAGCAGTTCTTC.

This clonotype was observed a few times. The J gene is TRBJ1-6, the V gene TRBV5-1; D is perhaps TRBD1 (5 bases). This CDR3 has 17 residues. From germline, CDR1 is SGHRS and CDR2 YFSETQ. Trimming pared 3 bases from V and 5 bases from J, leaving 18 bases between. CDR3 loop: CASSSGLRDLDNSPLHF. Here the CDR3 DNA reads TGCGCCAGCAGCTCGGGGCTCCGGGACCTTGATAATTCACCCCTCCACTTT.

This clonotype was observed many times. The chain employs TRBV5-1 and TRBJ2-1, with TRBD2 identical over 11 bases. This CDR3 is built from 15 residues. CDR1 SGHRS and CDR2 YFSETQ come from the germline V gene. The junction had 1 base not matched to a gene; V was cut back by 4 bases and J by 1 base. This CDR3 reads CASSRTSGSYNEQFF. The CDR3 DNA follows: TGCGCCAGCAGCCGGACTAGCGGGTCCTACAATGAGCAGTTCTTC.

J is TRBJ1-2 and V is TRBV10-3; D is unresolved. The V and J ends lost 6 bases and 4 bases respectively, with 6 bases between them. CDR1 is ENHRY, CDR2 SYGVKD, per germline. The CDR3 covers 11 residues. The CDR3 reads CAIRGIYGYTF. For the CDR3, the DNA is TGTGCCATCAGGGGTATCTATGGCTACACCTTC.

The sample holds a few counts of this clonotype. The gene calls are TRBV27 and TRBJ2-3, with D possibly being TRBD2 (6 bases). From germline, CDR1 is MNHEY and CDR2 SMNVEV (reference sequence). The CDR3 contains 18 residues. V dropped 2 bases and J dropped 2 bases, with 20 bases sitting between them. The CDR3 spells CASSLGFSGDSSTDTQYF. In DNA form, the CDR3 reads TGTGCCAGCAGTTTAGGTTTTAGTGGGGACTCTTCCACAGATACGCAGTATTTT.

J is TRBJ2-1 and V is TRBV18; D gene unclear. Germline loops: CDR1 KGHSH, CDR2 LQKENI. This CDR3 contains 13 residues. V dropped 2 bases and J dropped 7 bases, with 9 bases sitting between them. CDR3 protein: CASSPIEENEQFF. The CDR3 nucleotides are TGTGCCAGCTCACCAATTGAGGAGAATGAGCAGTTCTTC. Full variable domain (outside the CDR3, taken from reference TRBV18 and TRBJ2-1): NAGVMQNPRHLVRRRGQEARLRCSPMKGHSHVYWYRQLPEEGLKFMVYLQKENIIDESGMPKERFSAEFPKEGPSILRIQQVVRGDSAAYFCASSPIEENEQFFGPGTRLTVL.

This clonotype occurred a few times. The gene calls are TRBV9 and TRBJ1-2, with D perhaps TRBD1 (5 bases). V was shortened by 3 bases and J by 2 bases, with 17 bases between the two germline ends. Germline CDR1 is SGDLS and CDR2 is YYNGEE. CDR3 length equals 16 residues. Written as DNA, the CDR3 is TGTGCCAGCAGCGCCATCGGTGGGGGAAAGAACTATGGCTACACCTTC. It is translated as CASSAIGGGKNYGYTF.

The chain has TRBV20-1 and TRBJ2-7; 7 bases match TRBD1. In germline, CDR1 is DFQATT, CDR2 SNEGSKA (reference sequence). After removal of 4 bases from V and 3 bases from J, the junction contained 6 bases not matched to a gene. The CDR3 contains 13 residues. The CDR3 here is CSATRDRLYEQYV. CDR3 coding DNA: TGCAGTGCTACCCGGGACAGACTCTACGAGCAGTACGTC.

This clonotype was seen more than once but under ten times. The chain uses TRBV3-1 and TRBJ2-2; a possible D gene is TRBD1 (5 bases). The V gene's germline CDR1 is LGHDT and CDR2 YNNKEL (reference sequence). The CDR3 extends over 16 amino acids. The ends were cut back, 1 base at V and 1 base at J, with 10 bases in the middle. CDR3 sequence (DNA): TGTGCCAGCAGCCAAGGACAGCCTCGGAACACCGGGGAGCTGTTTTTT. This translates into CASSQGQPRNTGELFF.

V and J are TRBV12-3 or TRBV12-4 and TRBJ2-1; the match to TRBD2 covers 8 bases. CDR3 size: 16 residues. J lost 0 bases, V lost 3 bases, and 4 bases had no gene match. Here the CDR3 DNA reads TGTGCCAGCAGTTTTGTTAGCGGGATCTCCTACAATGAGCAGTTCTTC. Translated: CASSFVSGISYNEQFF.

This clonotype was counted many times. V usage is TRBV6-6 and J usage is TRBJ2-1; D tentatively fits TRBD1 or TRBD2 (5 bases each). The CDR3 is 12 amino acids. Trimming took 4 bases from V and 6 from J, leaving 7 bases between them. Germline V gene sequence: CDR1 MNHNY, CDR2 SVGAGI (reference sequence). For the CDR3, the DNA is TGTGCCAGCAGTTCCGGGGCCAATGAGCAGTTCTTC. Encoded protein: CASSSGANEQFF.

The V gene is TRBV7-2, the J gene TRBJ1-2; unclear D gene. The CDR3 loop spans 11 amino acids. V lost 5 bases to trimming and J lost 4 bases, with 5 bases between them. Per germline, CDR1 SGHTA and CDR2 FQGNSA. The CDR3 loop reads CASSNSYGYTF. Here the CDR3 DNA reads TGTGCCAGCAGCAACAGCTATGGCTACACCTTC.

The chain joins TRBV12-3 or TRBV12-4 to TRBJ1-2, with 8 bases lining up with TRBD1. Losses at the gene ends were 6 bases for V and 8 bases for J; bases not matched to a gene: 8. CDR3 length: 13 amino acids. The CDR3 reads CASRDRVLRGYTF. As DNA, the CDR3 is TGTGCCAGCAGGGACAGGGTCTTAAGGGGCTACACCTTC.

This clonotype was seen ten or more times. The rearrangement links TRBV12-3 or TRBV12-4 to TRBJ2-1; D may be TRBD1 or TRBD2 (5 bases each). Trimming took off 4 bases at V and 9 bases at J, with 19 bases between the two ends. The CDR3 contains 15 residues. CDR3 nucleotide sequence: TGTGCCAGCAGTTATGACTCCCACCGGGGCGTTGAGCAGTTCTTC. Its translation: CASSYDSHRGVEQFF.

The chain couples TRBV4-2 to TRBJ2-3; weak D call: TRBD1 (6 bases). This CDR3 region has 18 residues. The germline gives CDR1 LGHNA, CDR2 YNFKEQ. The V and J ends lost 0 bases and 4 bases respectively, with 20 bases between them. The CDR3 sequence is CASSQEGTKWQGPDTQYF. The CDR3 nucleotides are TGTGCCAGCAGCCAAGAAGGTACAAAGTGGCAGGGGCCAGATACGCAGTATTTT.

This chain uses TRBV12-3 or TRBV12-4 with TRBJ2-7, with 7 bases matching TRBD1. The junction had 5 bases not matched to a gene; V was cut back by 10 bases and J by 2 bases. This CDR3 contains 12 residues. The CDR3 loop reads CATPGQPYEQYV. CDR3 nucleotides: TGTGCCACCCCGGGACAGCCCTACGAGCAGTACGTC.

The table lists this clonotype with a few counts. The chain uses TRBV7-2 and TRBJ1-3, with D perhaps matching TRBD1 (6 bases). CDR3 size: 18 residues. The V end lost 0 bases, the J end lost 3 bases, and 18 bases lay between the germline ends. CDR1 is SGHTA, CDR2 FQGNSA, per germline. CDR3 coding DNA: TGTGCCAGCAGCTTAGCCCGACCTCAGGGGCGAATTGGAAACACCATATATTTT. This codes for CASSLARPQGRIGNTIYF. The full variable domain, rest sourced from reference TRBV7-2 and TRBJ1-3, is GAGVSQSPSNKVTEKGKDVELRCDPISGHTALYWYRQSLGQGLEFLIYFQGNSAPDKSGLPSDRFSAERTGGSVSTLTIQRTQQEDSAVYLCASSLARPQGRIGNTIYFGEGSWLTVV.

This clonotype was observed a few times. The chain joins TRBV5-1 to TRBJ2-5; 9 bases align to TRBD1. The V gene end was trimmed by 4 bases and the J gene end by 5 bases; junction bases not matched to a gene: 9. Germline CDR1 is SGHRS and CDR2 is YFSETQ. This CDR3 has 15 amino acids. The chain's CDR3 is CASSPPGQGGETQYF. The DNA of the CDR3 is TGCGCCAGCAGCCCCCCGGGACAGGGCGGGGAGACCCAGTACTTC.